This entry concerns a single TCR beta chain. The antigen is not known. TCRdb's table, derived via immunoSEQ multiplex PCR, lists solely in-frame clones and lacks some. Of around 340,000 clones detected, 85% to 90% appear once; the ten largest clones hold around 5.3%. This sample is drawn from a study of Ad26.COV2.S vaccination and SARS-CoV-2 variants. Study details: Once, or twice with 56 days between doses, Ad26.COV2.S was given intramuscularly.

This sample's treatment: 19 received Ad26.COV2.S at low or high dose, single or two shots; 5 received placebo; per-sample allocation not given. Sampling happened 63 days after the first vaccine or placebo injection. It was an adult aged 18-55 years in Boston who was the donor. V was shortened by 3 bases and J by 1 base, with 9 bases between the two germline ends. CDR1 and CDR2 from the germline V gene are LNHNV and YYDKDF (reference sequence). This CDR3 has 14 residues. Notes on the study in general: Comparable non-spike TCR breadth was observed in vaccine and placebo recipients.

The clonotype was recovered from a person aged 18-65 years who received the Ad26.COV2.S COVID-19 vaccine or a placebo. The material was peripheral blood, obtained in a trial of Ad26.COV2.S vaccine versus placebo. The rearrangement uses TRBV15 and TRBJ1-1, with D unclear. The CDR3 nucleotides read TGTGCCACCAGCAGTACAAGGGAGAACACTGAAGCTTTCTTT. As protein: CATSSTRENTEAFF.